One sample yielded the 5 T cell receptor beta chains listed below, sequenced in a study of cytomegalovirus exposure and HLA in healthy donors. The PCR used 60 Vbeta and 13 Jbeta primers. Some clones are missing from TCRdb's copy, which holds only in-frame ones; the method was immunoSEQ multiplex PCR. The table records 90,000 to 150,000 clones, about four fifths of them present only once. Material for sequencing was PBMCs. These receptors originate from a woman aged 40 to 50 in good health and CMV-seronegative.

V usage is TRBV2 and J usage is TRBJ1-5, with D maybe TRBD1 (5 bases). Germline CDR1 and CDR2: SNHLY and FYNNEI. This CDR3 is built from 16 residues. V gave up 1 base and J gave up 3 bases, with 13 bases separating them. CDR3 nucleotides: TGTGCCAGCAGTGAAGGCCTATTGGGGCACAATCAGCCCCAGCATTTT. Protein product: CASSEGLLGHNQPQHF. The full variable domain, completed using reference TRBV2 and TRBJ1-5, is EPEVTQTPSHQVTQMGQEVILRCVPISNHLYFYWYRQILGQKVEFLVSFYNNEISEKSEIFDDQFSVERPDGSNFTLKIRSTKLEDSAMYFCASSEGLLGHNQPQHFGDGTRLSIL.

This clone is a singleton in its sample. The CDR3: CASSVDLFSYEQYF. CDR3 nucleotides: TGTGCCAGCAGCGTGGACTTATTTTCCTACGAGCAGTACTTC. The chain links TRBV9 to TRBJ2-7; weak D call: TRBD2 (5 bases). Trimming pared 2 bases from V and 1 base from J, leaving 10 bases between. The CDR3 covers 14 residues. Germline CDR1 reads SGDLS; CDR2 reads YYNGEE.

The V gene is TRBV30, the J gene TRBJ2-1, with 8 bases matching TRBD1. Germline CDR1 and CDR2: GTSNPN and SVGIG (reference sequence). The CDR3 runs to 15 residues. The V segment lost 0 bases and the J segment 9 bases; nucleotides outside the gene matches: 10. Here the CDR3 DNA reads TGTGCCTGGAGTGTAGCGGACAGGGAGGTCGGTGAGCAGTTCTTC. Amino acid sequence: CAWSVADREVGEQFF. Combining the CDR3 with reference TRBV30 and TRBJ2-1 gives the whole variable domain SQTIHQWPATLVQPVGSPLSLECTVEGTSNPNLYWYRQAAGRGLQLLFYSVGIGQISSEVPQNLSASRPQDRQFILSSKKLLLSDSGFYLCAWSVADREVGEQFFGPGTRLTVL.

The gene calls are TRBV6-1 and TRBJ1-2; 7 bases match TRBD1. CDR1 and CDR2 from the germline V gene are MNHNS and SASEGT. V shed 5 bases and J 1 base; nucleotides not matched to a gene: 4. The CDR3 is 14 residues long. The chain's CDR3 is CASSPTGVNYGYTF. In nucleotides, the CDR3 is TGTGCCAGCAGTCCCACAGGGGTTAACTATGGCTACACCTTC.

The chain is built from TRBV18 and TRBJ1-2; D is possibly TRBD1 (5 bases). With 3 bases removed from V and 8 bases from J, the gap between germline ends came to 10 bases. The length of the CDR3 is 12 residues. Per germline, CDR1 KGHSH and CDR2 LQKENI. The CDR3 sequence is CASSPQGLGYTF. CDR3 DNA: TGTGCCAGCTCACCTCAGGGTTTAGGCTACACCTTC.